This TCR beta chain was identified during a study of beta chain features in type 1 diabetes. Overall study findings and caveats: The study found moderately but significantly shorter TCRB CDR3s in all four CD4+ subsets of Type 1 diabetes patients.

All of the isolated RNA was reverse transcribed, so expressed TCRB transcripts were sequenced. The repertoire was sequenced with immunoSEQ multiplex PCR; TCRdb's copy has only in-frame clones and lacks some. Here the sample spans 140,000 or so clones, 13% being singletons. This clone appeared a few times. Antigen specificity is unknown. Germline lookup yields CDR1 SQVTM and CDR2 ANQGSEA. Trimming left V 7 bases short and J 3 bases short, with 15 bases between. The CDR3 has 13 residues. The TCR comes from a man in his late teens or twenties with type 1 diabetes. The chain carries TRBV29-1 and TRBJ1-1; D gene uncertain. Sequencing input: central memory CD4+ T cells from blood. As DNA, the CDR3 is TGCAGCGCTAAGACCGCGGCGGACACTGAAGCTTTCTTT. Encoded protein: CSAKTAADTEAFF.